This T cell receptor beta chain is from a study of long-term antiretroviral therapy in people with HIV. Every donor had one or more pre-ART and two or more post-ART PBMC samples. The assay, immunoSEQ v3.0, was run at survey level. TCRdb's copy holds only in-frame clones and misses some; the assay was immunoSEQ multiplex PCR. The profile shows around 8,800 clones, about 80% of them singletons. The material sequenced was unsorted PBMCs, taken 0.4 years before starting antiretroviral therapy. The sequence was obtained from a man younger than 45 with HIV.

The CDR3: CASNLGPGTTYNEQFF. The CDR3 DNA sequence: TGTGCCAGCAACCTCGGACCCGGGACTACCTACAATGAGCAGTTCTTC. This sequence joins TRBV7-9 and TRBJ2-1; 7 bases align to TRBD2. The V gene's germline CDR1 is SEHNR and CDR2 FQNEAQ (reference sequence). The CDR3 contains 16 residues. V lost 7 bases, J lost 2 bases, and 11 bases stayed unmatched.